Listed below are T cell receptor beta chains from one sample, sequenced in a study of blood T cell repertoires in COVID-19. The protocol was immunoSEQ multiplex PCR, while the TCRdb copy is restricted to in-frame clones and leaves out a portion. The profile shows 250,000 to 350,000 clones, around 90% of them singletons. The sequenced sample consisted of PBMCs or T cells enriched from blood (not recorded which). These receptors all stem from a woman aged 18-30 years with acute COVID-19. Both conserved end residues are part of each CDR3. D genes are given only for firm matches. Clone size is given for some rows only: seen once, a few or many times, or a class if the clone is expanded.

v_gene: TRBV27; abundance: NA; d_gene: NA; j_gene: TRBJ1-1; CDR3aa: CASSFHGRGGEAFF; CDR3nt: TGTGCCAGCAGTTTTCACGGGCGAGGGGGTGAAGCTTTCTTT
v_gene: TRBV6-2/TRBV6-3; abundance: few; d_gene: NA; j_gene: TRBJ2-7; CDR3aa: CASSYSPGTYEQYF; CDR3nt: TGTGCCAGCAGTTACTCTCCAGGGACCTACGAGCAGTACTTC
v_gene: TRBV25-1; abundance: NA; d_gene: NA; j_gene: TRBJ1-1; CDR3aa: CASRPAGGMNTEAFF; CDR3nt: TGTGCCAGCAGGCCCGCGGGGGGGATGAACACTGAAGCTTTCTTT
v_gene: TRBV6-1; abundance: NA; d_gene: NA; j_gene: TRBJ1-1; CDR3aa: CASSEGQGEAFF; CDR3nt: TGTGCCAGCAGTGAAGGGCAGGGTGAAGCTTTCTTT
v_gene: TRBV28; abundance: NA; d_gene: TRBD1; j_gene: TRBJ1-4; CDR3aa: CASSLWTGVNEKLFF; CDR3nt: TGTGCCAGCAGTCTGTGGACAGGGGTTAATGAAAAACTGTTTTTT
v_gene: TRBV5-5; abundance: NA; d_gene: TRBD1; j_gene: TRBJ2-5; CDR3aa: CASNDRTGGLETQYF; CDR3nt: TGTGCCAGCAACGATAGGACAGGGGGCTTAGAGACCCAGTACTTC
v_gene: TRBV30; abundance: NA; d_gene: NA; j_gene: TRBJ1-2; CDR3aa: CAWSNRPNYGYTF; CDR3nt: TGTGCCTGGAGTAACAGGCCTAACTATGGCTACACCTTC
v_gene: TRBV30; abundance: NA; d_gene: NA; j_gene: TRBJ2-7; CDR3aa: CAWSASANEQYF; CDR3nt: TGTGCCTGGAGTGCTTCAGCGAACGAGCAGTACTTC
v_gene: TRBV6-5; abundance: NA; d_gene: NA; j_gene: TRBJ1-1; CDR3aa: CASRREEGTEAFF; CDR3nt: TGTGCCAGCAGGAGGGAGGAGGGCACTGAAGCTTTCTTT
v_gene: TRBV28; abundance: NA; d_gene: NA; j_gene: TRBJ2-3; CDR3aa: CASSSTGAIPPAF; CDR3nt: TGTGCCAGCAGTTCGACAGGAGCCATTCCACCTGCTTTT
v_gene: TRBV7-9; abundance: NA; d_gene: NA; j_gene: TRBJ1-1; CDR3aa: CASSLVASKNTEAFF; CDR3nt: TGTGCCAGCAGCTTAGTGGCAAGTAAGAACACTGAAGCTTTCTTT
v_gene: TRBV10-3; abundance: once; d_gene: TRBD2; j_gene: TRBJ2-3; CDR3aa: CAISDPGLAGASSSTQYF; CDR3nt: TGTGCCATCAGTGACCCGGGACTAGCGGGAGCTTCATCTAGTACGCAGTATTTT
v_gene: TRBV6-5; abundance: NA; d_gene: NA; j_gene: TRBJ1-2; CDR3aa: CASRTGHDYGYTF; CDR3nt: TGTGCCAGCAGGACCGGACACGACTATGGCTACACCTTC
v_gene: TRBV7-3; abundance: NA; d_gene: NA; j_gene: TRBJ2-2; CDR3aa: CASSLKGTGELFF; CDR3nt: TGTGCCAGCAGCTTAAAGGGGACCGGGGAGCTGTTTTTT
v_gene: TRBV2; abundance: NA; d_gene: TRBD1; j_gene: TRBJ1-3; CDR3aa: CASTRGQGSGNTIYF; CDR3nt: TGTGCCAGCACGAGGGGGCAAGGCTCTGGAAACACCATATATTTT
v_gene: TRBV28; abundance: NA; d_gene: NA; j_gene: TRBJ1-2; CDR3aa: CASTPDGENGYTF; CDR3nt: TGTGCCAGCACCCCGGATGGGGAGAATGGCTACACCTTC
v_gene: TRBV2; abundance: NA; d_gene: TRBD1; j_gene: TRBJ1-5; CDR3aa: CAAQGGEFQPQHF; CDR3nt: TGTGCCGCCCAGGGGGGAGAATTTCAGCCCCAGCATTTT
v_gene: TRBV2; abundance: NA; d_gene: NA; j_gene: TRBJ1-4; CDR3aa: CASNDGGEGEKLFF; CDR3nt: TGTGCCAGCAACGACGGGGGAGAGGGCGAAAAACTGTTTTTT
v_gene: TRBV25-1; abundance: NA; d_gene: NA; j_gene: TRBJ2-7; CDR3aa: CASSIGSGRNEQYF; CDR3nt: TGTGCCAGCAGTATCGGTTCAGGGAGGAACGAGCAGTACTTC
v_gene: TRBV20-1; abundance: once; d_gene: NA; j_gene: TRBJ1-2; CDR3aa: CSANPGSYTF; CDR3nt: TGCAGTGCTAACCCAGGGAGCTACACCTTC
v_gene: TRBV3-1/TRBV3-2; abundance: NA; d_gene: NA; j_gene: TRBJ2-1; CDR3aa: CASSQRRGQHNEQFF; CDR3nt: TGTGCCAGCAGCCAAAGAAGAGGCCAACACAATGAGCAGTTCTTC
v_gene: TRBV24-1; abundance: NA; d_gene: TRBD2; j_gene: TRBJ2-7; CDR3aa: CATAGLAGGSYEQYF; CDR3nt: TGTGCCACAGCTGGACTAGCGGGAGGTTCCTACGAGCAGTACTTC
v_gene: TRBV30; abundance: NA; d_gene: TRBD2; j_gene: TRBJ2-1; CDR3aa: CAWILGTSGYNEQFF; CDR3nt: TGTGCCTGGATCCTCGGGACTAGCGGTTACAATGAGCAGTTCTTC
v_gene: TRBV4-1; abundance: once; d_gene: TRBD2; j_gene: TRBJ2-1; CDR3aa: CASSQEGTSGYNEQFF; CDR3nt: TGCGCCAGCAGCCAAGAGGGGACTAGCGGCTACAATGAGCAGTTCTTC
v_gene: TRBV6-5; abundance: NA; d_gene: NA; j_gene: TRBJ2-1; CDR3aa: CGTFHYNEQFF; CDR3nt: TGTGGGACTTTCCACTACAATGAGCAGTTCTTC
v_gene: TRBV18; abundance: NA; d_gene: NA; j_gene: TRBJ2-5; CDR3aa: CASAPGHVVQETQYF; CDR3nt: TGTGCCAGTGCCCCGGGACACGTTGTCCAAGAGACCCAGTACTTC
v_gene: TRBV29-1; abundance: NA; d_gene: TRBD1; j_gene: TRBJ2-7; CDR3aa: CSVDETGTGIEQYF; CDR3nt: TGCAGCGTTGACGAAACCGGGACAGGGATCGAGCAGTACTTC
v_gene: TRBV10-3; abundance: NA; d_gene: TRBD1; j_gene: TRBJ1-5; CDR3aa: CAISEQGQGQPQHF; CDR3nt: TGTGCCATCAGTGAACAGGGGCAGGGTCAGCCCCAGCATTTT
v_gene: TRBV7-8; abundance: NA; d_gene: NA; j_gene: TRBJ1-5; CDR3aa: CASSTNYGQRRQPQHF; CDR3nt: TGTGCCAGCAGCACGAATTATGGACAGCGACGACAGCCCCAGCATTTT
v_gene: TRBV11-3; abundance: NA; d_gene: TRBD2; j_gene: TRBJ2-3; CDR3aa: CASSPGTSGSSDTQYF; CDR3nt: TGTGCCAGCAGCCCCGGGACTAGCGGGAGTTCAGATACGCAGTATTTT
v_gene: TRBV13; abundance: NA; d_gene: TRBD2; j_gene: TRBJ2-1; CDR3aa: CASSSLLAGRYNEQFF; CDR3nt: TGTGCCAGCAGCTCCCTCCTAGCGGGACGCTACAATGAGCAGTTCTTC
v_gene: TRBV7-3; abundance: NA; d_gene: NA; j_gene: TRBJ2-1; CDR3aa: CASSLTRSHNEQFF; CDR3nt: TGTGCCAGCAGCCTGACTAGATCGCACAATGAGCAGTTCTTC
v_gene: TRBV7-9; abundance: NA; d_gene: TRBD1; j_gene: TRBJ1-6; CDR3aa: CASSLEPRTGLSPLHF; CDR3nt: TGTGCCAGCAGCTTAGAGCCTCGGACAGGGTTGTCACCCCTCCACTTT
v_gene: TRBV5-1; abundance: once; d_gene: NA; j_gene: TRBJ1-4; CDR3aa: CASSLGQSDEKLFF; CDR3nt: TGCGCCAGCAGCCTAGGACAGTCCGATGAAAAACTGTTTTTT
v_gene: TRBV28; abundance: NA; d_gene: TRBD1; j_gene: TRBJ2-4; CDR3aa: CASSRTGARAKNIQYF; CDR3nt: TGTGCCAGCAGTAGGACAGGGGCTAGAGCCAAAAACATTCAGTACTTC
v_gene: TRBV7-9; abundance: NA; d_gene: NA; j_gene: TRBJ1-2; CDR3aa: CASSLESGYTF; CDR3nt: TGTGCCAGCAGCTTAGAGAGTGGCTACACCTTC
v_gene: TRBV11-3; abundance: once; d_gene: NA; j_gene: TRBJ1-5; CDR3aa: CASSLVQGQPQHF; CDR3nt: TGTGCCAGCAGCTTAGTTCAGGGACAGCCCCAGCATTTT
v_gene: TRBV9; abundance: NA; d_gene: NA; j_gene: TRBJ1-4; CDR3aa: CASSVGALAANEKLFF; CDR3nt: TGTGCCAGCAGCGTAGGGGCCCTTGCAGCTAATGAAAAACTGTTTTTT
v_gene: TRBV7-9; abundance: NA; d_gene: NA; j_gene: TRBJ1-1; CDR3aa: CASSLTAIYLNTEAFF; CDR3nt: TGTGCCAGCAGCTTGACAGCAATCTATTTGAACACTGAAGCTTTCTTT
v_gene: TRBV5-1; abundance: NA; d_gene: NA; j_gene: TRBJ1-1; CDR3aa: CASSLVPGGQAFF; CDR3nt: TGCGCCAGCAGCTTGGTTCCGGGGGGGCAAGCTTTCTTT
v_gene: TRBV28; abundance: NA; d_gene: NA; j_gene: TRBJ1-3; CDR3aa: CASSSSHYTGNTIYF; CDR3nt: TGTGCCAGCAGCTCGTCTCATTACACTGGAAACACCATATATTTT
v_gene: TRBV7-8; abundance: NA; d_gene: TRBD1; j_gene: TRBJ1-5; CDR3aa: CASSLPGTGDSNQPQHF; CDR3nt: TGTGCCAGCAGTCTTCCTGGGACAGGGGATAGCAATCAGCCCCAGCATTTT
v_gene: TRBV19; abundance: NA; d_gene: NA; j_gene: TRBJ1-2; CDR3aa: CASSIPDRPSNYGYTF; CDR3nt: TGTGCCAGTAGTATACCGGACAGACCTTCTAACTATGGCTACACCTTC
v_gene: TRBV3-1/TRBV3-2; abundance: NA; d_gene: TRBD2; j_gene: TRBJ2-1; CDR3aa: CASSQGSGSYNEQFF; CDR3nt: TGTGCCAGCAGCCAAGGTAGCGGGTCCTACAATGAGCAGTTCTTC
v_gene: TRBV5-1; abundance: once; d_gene: TRBD1; j_gene: TRBJ1-2; CDR3aa: CASSPGTGFGYGYTF; CDR3nt: TGCGCCAGCAGCCCCGGGACAGGGTTTGGGTATGGCTACACCTTC
v_gene: TRBV11-3; abundance: NA; d_gene: TRBD1; j_gene: TRBJ1-2; CDR3aa: CASSFGTENYGYTF; CDR3nt: TGTGCCAGCAGCTTTGGGACAGAGAACTATGGCTACACCTTC
v_gene: TRBV18; abundance: NA; d_gene: NA; j_gene: TRBJ2-5; CDR3aa: CASSRTVQETQYF; CDR3nt: TGTGCCAGCTCCCGGACTGTGCAAGAGACCCAGTACTTC
v_gene: TRBV28; abundance: NA; d_gene: TRBD1; j_gene: TRBJ2-5; CDR3aa: CASSFIGDRVQETQYF; CDR3nt: TGTGCCAGCAGTTTCATAGGGGACAGGGTTCAAGAGACCCAGTACTTC
v_gene: TRBV7-3; abundance: NA; d_gene: TRBD1; j_gene: TRBJ1-1; CDR3aa: CASQEQGSSAEAFF; CDR3nt: TGTGCCAGCCAAGAACAGGGGTCGAGTGCTGAAGCTTTCTTT
v_gene: TRBV16; abundance: NA; d_gene: NA; j_gene: TRBJ1-1; CDR3aa: CASSHSPGNTEAFF; CDR3nt: TGTGCCAGCAGCCACTCCCCGGGGAACACTGAAGCTTTCTTT
v_gene: TRBV28; abundance: NA; d_gene: NA; j_gene: TRBJ1-5; CDR3aa: CASSAGGLNQPQHF; CDR3nt: TGTGCCAGCAGTGCTGGTGGACTCAATCAGCCCCAGCATTTT
v_gene: TRBV19; abundance: NA; d_gene: TRBD1; j_gene: TRBJ1-3; CDR3aa: CASSNDRGGNTIYF; CDR3nt: TGTGCCAGTAGCAACGACAGGGGCGGAAACACCATATATTTT
v_gene: TRBV3-1/TRBV3-2; abundance: NA; d_gene: TRBD1; j_gene: TRBJ2-7; CDR3aa: CASSQPGQGDYEQYF; CDR3nt: TGTGCCAGCAGCCAGCCGGGACAGGGAGACTACGAGCAGTACTTC
v_gene: TRBV11-3; abundance: NA; d_gene: TRBD1; j_gene: TRBJ1-1; CDR3aa: CASSPGQVGMDTEAFF; CDR3nt: TGTGCCAGCAGCCCAGGACAGGTCGGGATGGACACTGAAGCTTTCTTT